These 31 T cell receptor beta chains share one sample of origin, sequenced in a study of cytomegalovirus exposure and HLA in healthy donors. The PCR was carried out with 60 Vbeta primers and 13 Jbeta primers. Generated by immunoSEQ multiplex PCR, the TCRdb table keeps only in-frame clones and is missing some. The profile shows under 150,000 clones, approximately 80% of them singletons. Sequences were obtained from PBMCs. The receptors come from a male donor in good health and CMV-seronegative.

V and J are TRBV5-6 and TRBJ2-5; TRBD1 aligns across 9 bases. Trimming cost V 4 bases and J 3 bases; bases outside gene matches: 13. This CDR3 spans 17 amino acids. Germline values: CDR1 SGHDT, CDR2 YYEEEE. CDR3 region: CASSTFGQGTTKETQYF. CDR3 sequence (DNA): TGTGCCAGCAGCACATTTGGACAGGGGACGACTAAAGAGACCCAGTACTTC.

This clone was detected only a few times. The genes are TRBV15 and TRBJ2-5; 15 positions match TRBD2. The germline V gene has CDR1 LNHNV and CDR2 YYDKDF (reference sequence). CDR3 size: 16 residues. The V segment lost 3 bases and the J segment 4 bases; nucleotides outside the gene matches: 3. The CDR3 nucleotides read TGTGCCACCAGCAGCGGACTAGCGGGAGGGAGAGAGACCCAGTACTTC. Protein: CATSSGLAGGRETQYF.

The sample holds a few counts of this clone. The CDR3 sequence: CSVEIWGGAFF. CDR3 nucleotides: TGCAGCGTTGAAATTTGGGGCGGAGCTTTCTTT. This chain uses TRBV29-1 with TRBJ1-1; tentatively, D is TRBD1 (5 bases). CDR3 size: 11 residues. Deletions cut 2 bases from V and 10 bases from J, with 11 bases between. Germline values: CDR1 SQVTM, CDR2 ANQGSEA.

The CDR3 is CAIRGGRQGASDYGYTF. CDR3 sequence (DNA): TGTGCCATCAGGGGAGGGAGACAGGGGGCGAGTGACTATGGCTACACCTTC. This sequence joins TRBV10-3 and TRBJ1-2; 10 positions match TRBD1. This CDR3 contains 17 residues. V lost 6 bases, J lost 3 bases, and 13 bases stayed unmatched. Germline CDR1 ENHRY, CDR2 SYGVKD.

The chain couples TRBV4-2 to TRBJ2-7; D might be TRBD2 (6 bases). The CDR3 runs 16 residues. Germline CDR1 and CDR2: LGHNA and YNFKEQ. V gave up 0 bases and J gave up 3 bases, with 15 bases separating them. This chain's CDR3 is CASSQDWASEDYEQYF. Written as DNA, the CDR3 is TGTGCCAGCAGCCAAGATTGGGCTAGCGAAGACTACGAGCAGTACTTC.

This clone was observed a few times. This chain connects TRBV5-1 to TRBJ2-1; 7 bases fit TRBD2. There are 17 residues in the CDR3. V was clipped by 4 bases and J by 7 bases; unmatched bases: 17. Germline CDR1 SGHRS, CDR2 YFSETQ. The CDR3 coding sequence is TGCGCCAGCAGCGTGGCCCCTAGCGGCTCCGGGTGGAATGAGCAGTTCTTC. This codes for CASSVAPSGSGWNEQFF.

Concerning this clone: Other DNA sequences within the sample encode an identical CDR3. In DNA, the CDR3 is TGTGCCAGCAGCTTGCCAGGTTCCTACGAGCAGTACTTC. This translates into CASSLPGSYEQYF. The genes are TRBV7-9 and TRBJ2-7; D is unresolved. Germline values: CDR1 SEHNR, CDR2 FQNEAQ (reference sequence). CDR3 size: 13 residues. V was pared by 3 bases and J by 1 base, with 7 bases between. The full variable domain, its missing parts supplied by reference TRBV7-9 and TRBJ2-7, is DTGVSQNPRHKITKRGQNVTFRCDPISEHNRLYWYRQTLGQGPEFLTYFQNEAQLEKSRLLSDRFSAERPKGSFSTLEIQRTEQGDSAMYLCASSLPGSYEQYFGPGTRLTVT.

This clone was observed a single time. The chain carries TRBV6-5 and TRBJ2-7; D perhaps matches TRBD1 (6 bases). The CDR3 covers 13 residues. With 2 bases removed from V and 4 bases from J, the gap between germline ends came to 9 bases. The V gene's germline CDR1 is MNHEY and CDR2 SVGAGI. The CDR3 is CASSYADSYEQYF. In DNA form, the CDR3 reads TGTGCCAGCAGTTACGCGGACAGTTACGAGCAGTACTTC.

The rearrangement uses TRBV9 and TRBJ2-7, with D possibly TRBD1 on 5 matching bases. Deletions cut 0 bases from V and 5 bases from J, with 12 bases between. The CDR3 is 14 amino acids. CDR1 SGDLS and CDR2 YYNGEE come from the germline V gene. CDR3 in DNA: TGTGCCAGCAGCGTAGATCAAGGGGTCCACGAGCAGTACTTC. This translates into CASSVDQGVHEQYF.

This clone occurred a few times. The genes are TRBV18 and TRBJ2-1; 15 nucleotides match TRBD2. J lost 8 bases, V lost 3 bases, and 8 bases had no gene match. CDR3 length equals 17 residues. Germline CDR1 KGHSH, CDR2 LQKENI. The DNA of the CDR3 is TGTGCCAGCTCACCGGCGGGACTAGCGGGAGGAGGCCATGAGCAGTTCTTC. Translation gives CASSPAGLAGGGHEQFF.

The chain recombines TRBV7-9 with TRBJ2-7; D remains unclear. The V gene lost 4 bases and the J gene lost 3 bases, with 7 bases spanning the gap. The CDR3 contains 12 residues. Germline V gene sequence: CDR1 SEHNR, CDR2 FQNEAQ (reference sequence). The CDR3 nucleotides are TGTGCCAGCAGCTCCGACTTCTACGAGCAGTACTTC. As protein: CASSSDFYEQYF.

The chain is built from TRBV5-1 and TRBJ1-1; TRBD1 is a possible D gene (6 bases). CDR1 is SGHRS and CDR2 is YFSETQ in the germline V gene. The germline V and J ends were trimmed by 9 bases and 6 bases, with 18 bases remaining between them. This CDR3 has 13 residues. CDR3 DNA: TGCGCCACAAAAGACCCGGGGGGCGCTGAAGCTTTCTTT. Protein: CATKDPGGAEAFF.

This sequence joins TRBV7-2 and TRBJ1-2, with 8 positions matching TRBD1. The CDR3 is made up of 13 amino acids. The V and J ends lost 4 bases and 4 bases, in that order; junction bases with no gene match: 2. Germline V CDR1 and CDR2: SGHTA, FQGNSA. In DNA, the CDR3 is TGTGCCAGCAGCTGGGGGACAGGCTATGGCTACACCTTC. Its translation is CASSWGTGYGYTF.

This chain joins TRBV7-9 and TRBJ2-3; 9 bases match TRBD1. The V gene end was trimmed by 5 bases and the J gene end by 3 bases; junction bases not matched to a gene: 6. The CDR3 consists of 15 residues. CDR1 is SEHNR and CDR2 is FQNEAQ in the germline V gene (reference sequence). The CDR3 bases are TGTGCCAGCAGCCGAGGGACAGGGAATACAGATACGCAGTATTTT. This codes for CASSRGTGNTDTQYF.

The J gene is TRBJ1-2, the V gene TRBV7-2; 9 positions agree with TRBD1. From germline, CDR1 is SGHTA and CDR2 FQGNSA. The CDR3 spans 13 residues. Trimming removed 6 bases from V and 6 bases from J; junction bases left unmatched: 5. CDR3 bases: TGTGCCAGCAGTACTCGGGACAGGGATGGCTACACCTTC. Translated, it gives CASSTRDRDGYTF.

In this sample, this clone turned up a few times. This rearrangement joins TRBV4-1 to TRBJ2-1; 11 bases match TRBD2. Germline loops: CDR1 MGHRA, CDR2 YSYEKL. Unmatched junction bases numbered 3, after V lost 4 bases and J lost 4 bases. This CDR3 is 15 amino acids long. The chain's CDR3 is CASSPGTSGYNEQFF. Here the CDR3 DNA reads TGCGCCAGCAGCCCCGGGACTAGCGGATACAATGAGCAGTTCTTC.

J is TRBJ2-5 and V is TRBV27, with 7 bases aligning to TRBD2. Germline CDR1 reads MNHEY; CDR2 reads SMNVEV (reference sequence). The CDR3 is 17 residues long. J gave up 5 bases and V 5 bases, and 17 bases lay outside the gene matches. This chain's CDR3 is CASSPVGDGRSGETQYF. The DNA of the CDR3 is TGTGCCAGCAGTCCCGTTGGAGACGGGAGGTCCGGCGAGACCCAGTACTTC.

This chain links TRBV11-2 with TRBJ2-5; 7 nucleotides match TRBD2. The germline gives CDR1 SGHAT, CDR2 FQNNGV. The J segment lost 5 bases and the V segment lost 5 bases, leaving 14 bases of the junction unmatched. This CDR3 is built from 16 residues. The CDR3 DNA is TGTGCCAGCAGCCCCAGGTCGGCGGGAGTATGGGAGACCCAGTACTTC. Its translation is CASSPRSAGVWETQYF. Combining the CDR3 with reference TRBV11-2 and TRBJ2-5 gives the whole variable domain EAGVAQSPRYKIIEKRQSVAFWCNPISGHATLYWYQQILGQGPKLLIQFQNNGVVDDSQLPKDRFSAERLKGVDSTLKIQPAKLEDSAVYLCASSPRSAGVWETQYFGPGTRLLVL.

This clone has more than one count but fewer than ten. The V gene is TRBV29-1, the J gene TRBJ2-1; 9 positions match TRBD2. Germline V lookup: CDR1 SQVTM, CDR2 ANQGSEA. J gave up 3 bases and V 6 bases, and 6 bases lay outside the gene matches. The CDR3 has 14 residues. For the CDR3, the DNA is TGCAGCGTCTCCAGCGGGAGGCTCTACAATGAGCAGTTCTTC. This sequence encodes CSVSSGRLYNEQFF.

The rearrangement uses TRBV13 and TRBJ2-1, with 10 bases fitting TRBD2. Trimming removed 0 bases from V and 6 bases from J; junction bases left unmatched: 2. The length of the CDR3 is 15 residues. Germline CDR1 and CDR2: PRHDT and FYEKMQ (reference sequence). The CDR3 is CASSLGLAGLNEQFF. DNA for the CDR3: TGTGCCAGCAGCTTAGGACTAGCGGGACTCAATGAGCAGTTCTTC.

J is TRBJ1-5 and V is TRBV19; unclear D gene. The CDR3 runs 12 residues. Per germline, CDR1 LNHDA and CDR2 SQIVND (reference sequence). The germline V and J ends were trimmed by 2 bases and 6 bases, with 5 bases remaining between them. This CDR3 reads CASSIIGQPQHF. In DNA, the CDR3 is TGTGCCAGTAGTATAATCGGTCAGCCCCAGCATTTT.

This chain connects TRBV5-6 to TRBJ1-5; 7 nucleotides align to TRBD1. The CDR3 has 15 residues. V shed 2 bases, J shed 9 bases, and the junction held 11 bases outside the gene matches. Germline CDR1 SGHDT, CDR2 YYEEEE. CDR3 in amino acids: CASSLWQGVPVPQHF. In nucleotides, the CDR3 is TGTGCCAGCAGCTTATGGCAGGGGGTGCCCGTGCCCCAGCATTTT.

There are a few counts of this clone. The chain links TRBV5-4 to TRBJ2-7, with no clear D. In germline, CDR1 is SGHNT, CDR2 YYREEE (reference sequence). V lost 3 bases to trimming and J lost 3 bases, with 10 bases between them. This CDR3 contains 13 residues. The CDR3 spells CASSSPLFYEQYF. CDR3 DNA: TGTGCCAGCAGCTCCCCCCTTTTCTACGAGCAGTACTTC.

This clone was detected only once. CDR3 in DNA: TGTGCCAGCAGAGGACTAGCGGGAGTCTACGAGCAGTACTTC. This encodes CASRGLAGVYEQYF. V gene TRBV28 combines with J gene TRBJ2-7, with 13 bases that match TRBD2. The CDR3 runs 14 residues. Looked up from germline, CDR1 is MDHEN and CDR2 is SYDVKM. The V segment lost 6 bases and the J segment 3 bases; nucleotides outside the gene matches: 2.

V and J are TRBV29-1 and TRBJ2-1, with TRBD1 as a possible D gene (5 bases). In germline, CDR1 is SQVTM, CDR2 ANQGSEA. Deletions cut 6 bases from V and 7 bases from J, with 16 bases between. The CDR3 totals 13 residues. This chain's CDR3 is CSVGLAGRNEQFF. The DNA for the CDR3 is TGCAGCGTGGGGCTGGCAGGACGAAATGAGCAGTTCTTC.

The V call is TRBV19, the J call TRBJ2-1, with a weak D call TRBD2 (5 bases). V was shortened by 3 bases and J by 2 bases, with 11 bases between the two germline ends. Germline loops: CDR1 LNHDA, CDR2 SQIVND (reference sequence). There are 15 residues in the CDR3. CDR3 region: CASSIIGIPYNEQFF. CDR3 nucleotide sequence: TGTGCCAGTAGTATTATCGGGATCCCCTACAATGAGCAGTTCTTC.

J is TRBJ2-7 and V is TRBV5-5, with D maybe TRBD2 (6 bases). Germline V gene data show CDR1 as SGHKS and CDR2 as YYEKEE (reference sequence). The CDR3 covers 14 residues. V gave up 0 bases and J gave up 6 bases, with 13 bases separating them. The CDR3 region is CASSLAWGTGEQYF. The CDR3 bases are TGTGCCAGCAGCTTGGCGTGGGGGACTGGCGAGCAGTACTTC.

V is TRBV9 and J is TRBJ2-7, with a tentative D call TRBD1 (6 bases). Trimming left V 0 bases short and J 2 bases short, with 9 bases between. The length of the CDR3 is 14 residues. CDR1 and CDR2 (germline): SGDLS, YYNGEE. This CDR3 reads CASSVGQGPYEQYF. The DNA for the CDR3 is TGTGCCAGCAGCGTAGGCCAGGGGCCCTACGAGCAGTACTTC.

The V and J genes are TRBV7-9 and TRBJ2-3; D is ambiguous. Between the trimmed V and J ends, which lost 8 bases and 4 bases, there was a span of 16 bases. The germline gives CDR1 SEHNR, CDR2 FQNEAQ (reference sequence). The CDR3 is 14 amino acids. CDR3 nucleotide sequence: TGTGCCAGCCTCCAGATGGAGCCCGCAGATACGCAGTATTTT. Translation gives CASLQMEPADTQYF.

The rearrangement links TRBV28 to TRBJ2-7; D uncertain. This CDR3 has 15 amino acids. V was trimmed by 1 base and J by 2 bases, leaving 12 bases between them. Germline loops: CDR1 MDHEN, CDR2 SYDVKM. The CDR3 spells CASSLSSLAAYEQYF. The DNA of the CDR3 is TGTGCCAGCAGTTTATCATCCCTTGCGGCCTACGAGCAGTACTTC.

The rearrangement links TRBV11-1 to TRBJ2-3; 7 bases are a match to TRBD1. With 6 bases clipped from V and 3 bases from J, the junction kept 12 bases outside the gene matches. The germline V gene encodes CDR1 SGHAT and CDR2 FQDESV (reference sequence). This CDR3 has 16 amino acids. The CDR3 here is CASSQGQEQGTDTQYF. The CDR3 DNA follows: TGTGCCAGCAGTCAGGGACAAGAACAGGGGACAGATACGCAGTATTTT.